What follows is one T cell receptor beta chain and its context. Everyone who took part was roughly 18 to 89 years old, and they came from 24 US areas. Cohorts were based on clinical histories the participants reported. Two negative PCRs, clearance, or symptom resolution were required of recovered Cohort 3 donors. CDR1 is SGHAT, CDR2 FQNNGV, per germline. The CDR3 extends over 14 amino acids. V lost 4 bases and J lost 8, with 17 bases in between. The data originate from a study of blood T cell repertoires in COVID-19. Sequencing was performed with immunoSEQ multiplex PCR; in TCRdb, only in-frame clones are kept and a portion is missing. Among around 380,000 clones listed, more than 75% were seen once.

Sequencing was done on a sample of PBMCs or T cells enriched from blood (not recorded which). The chain recombines TRBV11-2 with TRBJ1-2; weak D call: TRBD1 (6 bases). The clonotype was recovered from a man aged 25-45 years who had recovered from COVID-19. CDR3 loop: CASSSIQGFRGYTF. The DNA of the CDR3 is TGTGCCAGCAGCTCTATACAGGGTTTTCGCGGCTACACCTTC.